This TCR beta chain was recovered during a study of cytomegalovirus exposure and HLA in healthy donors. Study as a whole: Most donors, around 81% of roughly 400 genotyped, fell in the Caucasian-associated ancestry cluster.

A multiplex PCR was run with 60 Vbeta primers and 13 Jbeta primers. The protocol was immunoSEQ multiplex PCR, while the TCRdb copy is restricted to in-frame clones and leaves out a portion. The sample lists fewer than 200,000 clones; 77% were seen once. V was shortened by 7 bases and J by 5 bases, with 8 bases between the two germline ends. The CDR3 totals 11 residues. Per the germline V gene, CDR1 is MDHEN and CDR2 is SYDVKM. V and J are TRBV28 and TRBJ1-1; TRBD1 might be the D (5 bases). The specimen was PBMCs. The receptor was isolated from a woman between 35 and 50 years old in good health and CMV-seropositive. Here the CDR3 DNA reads TGTGCCAGCACAGGGTCAACTGAAGCTTTCTTT. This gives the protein CASTGSTEAFF.